The TCR beta chain described here comes from a study of shared clonotypes between healthy human individuals. Trimming shortened V by 0 bases and J by 8 bases, and 11 bases separated the two germline ends. The CDR3 runs to 14 residues. In germline, CDR1 is SGDLS, CDR2 YYNGEE. Clones were read by immunoSEQ multiplex PCR, and TCRdb kept only the in-frame ones, dropping some. The table includes approximately 1.5 million clones, 95% to 99% detected once. This sequence joins TRBV9 and TRBJ1-4; D not certain. Sequencing was carried out using naive CD4+ T cells sorted from blood. Subset meaning: CD45RA+ positively selected. The receptor was derived from a man aged 25 to 40 in good health. CDR3 DNA sequence: TGTGCCAGCAGCGTAGAAGCCACCCGGGAAAAACTGTTTTTT. It encodes CASSVEATREKLFF.